This record covers a single T cell receptor beta chain. No cognate antigen has been identified for it. The record has no base qualities; no much larger clone is one base away. The CDR3 starts with the cysteine, ends with the phenylalanine, and has 21 residues. Of the read, only the CDR3 DNA is kept; its 63 bases are in frame from base 1. V gives up 2 bases and J gives up 0 bases, and the segment between their germline ends measures 23 bases. From the germline V gene, CDR1 is MNHNS and CDR2 is SASEGT. Healthy HIV-negative adults with no recently reported acute infections or vaccinations were included as donors. Every donor was a Caucasian adult residing in Nashville, Tennessee, USA. CD4+ T cells were enriched by magnetic negative selection; naive cells were then positively selected on CD45RA, and the negative fraction formed the memory subset. After blood collection by leukapheresis, PBMCs were isolated using Ficoll-Histopaque density gradient centrifugation and then cryopreserved in the vapor phase of liquid nitrogen. Analytical flow cytometry was used to check the purity and quantity of each magnetically sorted T cell population. From each sorted fraction, genomic DNA was isolated and quantified by UV absorbance on a Nanodrop 2000c.

This specimen comes from a study of shared clonotypes between healthy human individuals (TCRdb year 2020). Regarding the complete study: Two women and a few men aged 18 to 49 years were included in the cohort. Per donor, three plates each were used for CD4 naive and CD4 memory, two for CD8 naive, and one for CD8 memory. To estimate repertoire size and how much clonotype sharing occurs between individuals, the study deeply sequenced the blood TCR repertoires of several healthy adults. Libraries were prepared and TCR repertoires were sequenced by different laboratories using diverse techniques, in order to increase sequencing depth and limit assay-specific biases. Leukapheresis yielded between about 0.9 and 9 billion PBMCs per donor. Study-wide findings and limitations: Larger estimated clonotype richness was generally found for naive subsets than for memory subsets. Clonotypes shared by all four sorted-subset donors showed higher generation probabilities than non-shared clonotypes. The genetic and exposure-history diversity represented was limited by the small number of donors. Sharing across several donors was observed for roughly 5% of naive CD4, 3% to 3.5% of naive CD8, 2% to 2.5% of memory CD4, and around 0.4% of memory CD8 clonotypes. Based on pairwise subsampling, the degree of clonotype sharing among donors was expected to be affected by sequencing depth. Even with the large sequencing depth, rarefaction of the sorted-subset datasets indicated that sequencing was incomplete. Sampling was restricted to blood, and TCR repertoires in tissue are likely to differ from TCR repertoires in blood.

TCR CDR3 regions were amplified from genomic DNA by multiplex PCR using the deep immunoSEQ assay. Extracted genomic DNA from each cell subset was distributed evenly across all wells of several immunoSEQ 96-well plates, and each plate was treated as a replicate. For sorted subsets, 150 to 250 ng genomic DNA, equal to about 30,000 T cell genomes, was loaded into each replicate PCR. The purified libraries were quantified using a Qubit 3.0 fluorometer, sized with a Bioanalyzer 2100, and then quantified again using the KAPA Library Quantification kit. Every immunoSEQ 96-well plate was sequenced on a dedicated single-read 150-cycle Illumina NextSeq 550 flow cell. The original methods were these. Because only junctional sequences without quality scores were contained in the immunoSEQ output, filtering matching that applied to full-length reads could not be performed. To assign V/J genes and CDR3, sequences were annotated using PyIR, a Python wrapper for IgBLAST v1.9, with IMGT germline references. Reads were removed for weak V/J assignments (E-value above 1e-6), missing CDR3, stop codons, out-of-frame junctions, or ambiguous translated residues. V3J clonotypes were defined as sequences sharing the same inferred V gene, J gene, and CDR3 amino acid sequence. The percentage overlap between two repertoires was calculated by dividing the number of shared unique clonotypes by the size of the smaller repertoire. RTK rarefaction, the Chao1 estimator, and Recon v2.1 estimates of unobserved clonotypes were used to assess repertoire richness. Generation probabilities were computed with OLGA for all TCRbeta clonotypes obtained by the gDNA method from a handful of donors. TCRdb's version of the immuneACCESS table is confined to in-frame rearrangements and falls short of the full clone set. An unresolved V gene accounts for under half of the shortfall where checked; the remainder is of unknown origin. V and J calls and clone size are as listed in that table; D and trimming were resolved from the DNA. In all, the sample holds a few million clones, and more than 90% of those were seen once. Together, the top ten hold around 0.13% of the sample.

The receptor was isolated from a man aged 18 to 29 in good health. The V gene is TRBV6-1 and the J gene is TRBJ1-6; TRBD1 is possibly the D segment (6 matching bases). The sequenced material came from naive CD4+ T cells sorted from blood. The cell subset or site label here, explained by the study, means: CD45RA+ positively selected. CDR3 reads: CASSEKRPGHRPSSYNSPLHF. The sequenced DNA is TGTGCCAGCAGTGAAAAGAGGCCGGGACACCGGCCCAGCTCCTATAATTCACCCCTCCACTTT.